A single sample is the source of the 23 T cell receptor beta chains below, sequenced in a study of breast tumors, draining lymph nodes, adjacent tissues. TCRdb processed the multiplex PCR reads anew with MiXCR; each CDR3 protein has one entry. This sample has fewer than 250,000 distinct CDR3 sequences; roughly 32% occur once, and the top ten carry around 1.4%. Axillary draining lymph nodes of breast cancer patients supplied the node samples. Sequencing was performed on axillary lymph node tissue. The receptors were sampled from a female donor with breast cancer. Some clones in this sample may be carry-over from other donors' samples.

This clonotype was counted between two and nine times. A much larger clone differs from this one at a single base, so this may be a read error. The genes are TRBV20-1 and TRBJ2-7, with D possibly being TRBD1 (6 bases). CDR1 is DFQATT and CDR2 is SNEGSKA in the germline V gene (reference sequence). CDR3 length: 13 amino acids. This CDR3 reads CSARGTYSYAQYF. The CDR3 DNA follows: TGCAGTGCTAGGGGGACATACTCCTACGCGCAGTACTTC.

This clonotype appeared a few times. The CDR3 sequence is CATSVYPGTGENPLHF. The DNA of the CDR3 is TGTGCCACCAGTGTCTACCCCGGGACAGGGGAAAACCCCCTCCACTTT. The gene calls are TRBV24-1 and TRBJ1-6, with 10 bases that match TRBD1. Trimming took 5 bases from V and 13 from J; bases not matched to a gene: 13. CDR3 length: 16 amino acids. Germline values: CDR1 KGHDR, CDR2 SFDVKD.

This clonotype was recorded at least ten times. V and J are TRBV6-2 or TRBV6-3 and TRBJ1-5, with 8 bases matching TRBD1. CDR1 and CDR2 from the germline V gene are MNHEY and SVGEGT. V shed 6 bases, J shed 5 bases, and the junction held 9 bases outside the gene matches. This CDR3 is 15 amino acids long. Here the CDR3 reads CASSNAGQGYQPQHF. The CDR3 DNA sequence: TGTGCCAGCAGCAACGCAGGACAGGGATATCAGCCCCAGCATTTT.

This clonotype was seen ten or more times. The rearrangement links TRBV2 to TRBJ1-5, with D possibly TRBD1 on 5 matching bases. The CDR3 contains 14 residues. V shed 5 bases and J shed 4 bases, with 12 bases lying between them. Per germline, CDR1 SNHLY and CDR2 FYNNEI. CDR3 protein: CASSRGRGNQPQHF. The CDR3 nucleotides are TGTGCCAGCAGTAGGGGACGGGGTAATCAGCCCCAGCATTTT. Full variable domain (remainder filled in from reference TRBV2 and TRBJ1-5): EPEVTQTPSHQVTQMGQEVILRCVPISNHLYFYWYRQILGQKVEFLVSFYNNEISEKSEIFDDQFSVERPDGSNFTLKIRSTKLEDSAMYFCASSRGRGNQPQHFGDGTRLSIL.

This clonotype has at least ten counts. The genes are TRBV7-8 and TRBJ2-4; unclear D gene. V dropped 1 base and J dropped 8 bases, with 6 bases sitting between them. The CDR3 runs 12 residues. Germline CDR1 and CDR2: SGHVS and FQNEAQ. CDR3 in DNA: TGTGCCAGCAGCTTAGGGCAGGACATTCAGTACTTC. Translation gives CASSLGQDIQYF. Variable domain in full (rest from reference TRBV7-8 and TRBJ2-4): GAGVSQSPRYKVAKRGQDVALRCDPISGHVSLFWYQQALGQGPEFLTYFQNEAQLDKSGLPSDRFFAERPEGSVSTLKIQRTQQEDSAVYLCASSLGQDIQYFGAGTRLSVL.

Note on this clonotype: Because the CDR3 is missing its conserved closing phenylalanine or tryptophan, this is likely a read error. The genes are TRBV29-1 and TRBJ2-3; 7 bases are shared with TRBD2. Germline V gives CDR1 SQVTM, CDR2 ANQGSEA. The CDR3 covers 15 residues. V shed 6 bases and J 1 base; nucleotides not matched to a gene: 10. CDR3 amino acids: CSVEGLTPGTDTQYL. The CDR3 DNA is TGCAGCGTAGAGGGACTAACCCCTGGCACAGATACGCAGTATCTT.

There are many counts of this clonotype. In DNA form, the CDR3 reads TGTGCCACGGACAGGGGGCAAGAGACCCAGTACTTC. Translated: CATDRGQETQYF. The J gene is TRBJ2-5, the V gene TRBV2, with 10 bases that match TRBD1. The V segment lost 10 bases and the J segment 2 bases; nucleotides outside the gene matches: 1. Germline V gives CDR1 SNHLY, CDR2 FYNNEI. CDR3 size: 12 residues.

The chain links TRBV27 to TRBJ2-3; a weak D match, TRBD2 (6 bases). Trimming left V 4 bases short and J 7 bases short, with 18 bases between. From germline, CDR1 is MNHEY and CDR2 SMNVEV (reference sequence). CDR3 length: 15 residues. CDR3 coding DNA: TGTGCCAGCAGTTCCGGGACTCCGATCTGGAATACGCAGTATTTT. Translated: CASSSGTPIWNTQYF.

The chain is built from TRBV29-1 and TRBJ2-6, with D possibly matching TRBD2 (6 bases). The CDR3 consists of 14 residues. The V and J ends lost 5 bases and 4 bases respectively, with 12 bases between them. Germline lookup yields CDR1 SQVTM and CDR2 ANQGSEA. Written as DNA, the CDR3 is TGCAGCGTTTCGGAGGGATCCGGGGCCAACGTCCTGACTTTC. It is translated as CSVSEGSGANVLTF.

In this sample, this clonotype turned up a few times. Given a much more abundant clone one base away, this may be a read error. This rearrangement joins TRBV11-1 to TRBJ2-1; 11 nucleotides match TRBD2. The CDR3 contains 16 residues. Per germline, CDR1 SGHAT and CDR2 FQDESV (reference sequence). The junction had 14 bases not matched to a gene; V was cut back by 6 bases and J by 10 bases. The CDR3 loop is CASRLRSGTSGIEQFF. In DNA form, the CDR3 reads TGTGCCAGCAGACTCCGGTCCGGGACTAGCGGAATCGAGCAGTTCTTC.

The sample holds many counts of this clonotype. The chain links TRBV7-8 to TRBJ2-2; D remains unclear. The germline gives CDR1 SGHVS, CDR2 FQNEAQ. V lost 5 bases and J lost 1, with 8 bases in between. The CDR3 covers 14 residues. The CDR3 DNA reads as TGTGCCAGCAGCCTCCAGGAGAACACCGGGGAGCTGTTTTTT. Translated, it gives CASSLQENTGELFF.

This clonotype appeared a few times. The chain uses TRBV7-3 and TRBJ1-1; D call uncertain. V was cut by 1 base and J by 2 bases, with 8 bases left in between. This CDR3 has 14 residues. Per the germline V gene, CDR1 is SGHTA and CDR2 is FQGTGA. The CDR3 sequence is CASSLIPGNTEAFF. The DNA for the CDR3 is TGTGCCAGCAGCTTAATACCAGGAAACACTGAAGCTTTCTTT.

This clonotype was detected many times. The chain has TRBV4-1 and TRBJ2-1; 11 bases align to TRBD2. V trimming: 4 bases; J trimming: 8 bases; junction bases outside the gene matches: 10. CDR1 is MGHRA, CDR2 YSYEKL, per germline. This CDR3 comprises 16 residues. CDR3 sequence (DNA): TGCGCCAGCAGCCCTTTACTAGCGGGAGAGGTCGATGAGCAGTTCTTC. Protein product: CASSPLLAGEVDEQFF.

Note on this clonotype: Just one base apart from a much larger clone, this may be a read error. V gene TRBV18 combines with J gene TRBJ1-5; D unresolved. This CDR3 is built from 15 residues. Germline loops: CDR1 KGHSH, CDR2 LQKENI. This CDR3 is CAGSPKPGVAQPQHF. DNA for the CDR3: TGTGCCGGCTCACCGAAACCCGGGGTGGCCCAGCCCCAGCATTTT. The whole variable domain, remainder taken from reference TRBV18 and TRBJ1-5, is NAGVMQNPRHLVRRRGQEARLRCSPMKGHSHVYWYRQLPEEGLKFMVYLQKENIIDESGMPKERFSAEFPKEGPSILRIQQVVRGDSAAYFCAGSPKPGVAQPQHFGDGTRLSIL.

This clonotype has a count of ten or more. The chain couples TRBV18 to TRBJ1-2, with D unclear. The CDR3 has 12 amino acids. CDR1 is KGHSH and CDR2 is LQKENI in the germline V gene. The V and J ends lost 2 bases and 8 bases respectively, with 9 bases between them. This CDR3 is CASSPRPEGYTF. CDR3 coding DNA: TGTGCCAGCTCACCAAGACCTGAAGGCTACACCTTC.

This clonotype has at least ten counts. V usage is TRBV12-5 and J usage is TRBJ1-6; TRBD1 agrees at 9 bases. CDR1 is LGHNT, CDR2 FRNRAP, per germline. Trimming took 5 bases from V and 0 from J; bases not matched to a gene: 11. The CDR3 spans 19 residues. The CDR3 nucleotides are TGTGCTAGTGGTAGCGGGACAGGGACCGCGAGCTCCTATAATTCACCCCTCCACTTT. Its translation: CASGSGTGTASSYNSPLHF.

This clonotype was found many times. This chain links TRBV20-1 with TRBJ1-3; 7 nucleotides agree with TRBD1. The length of the CDR3 is 14 residues. CDR1 and CDR2 (germline): DFQATT, SNEGSKA (reference sequence). The J segment lost 4 bases and the V segment lost 3 bases, leaving 6 bases of the junction unmatched. CDR3 bases: TGCAGTGCTAGTTCCGGGACAGCAGGAAACACCATATATTTT. This sequence encodes CSASSGTAGNTIYF.

At least ten counts were recorded for this clonotype. The rearrangement uses TRBV18 and TRBJ2-7, with 7 bases matching TRBD1. With V trimmed by 4 bases and J by 7 bases, 7 bases remained unmatched. The CDR3 has 13 amino acids. Germline CDR1 reads KGHSH; CDR2 reads LQKENI. CDR3 region: CASSLDRVREQYF. The CDR3 bases are TGTGCCAGCTCACTCGACAGGGTTCGGGAGCAGTACTTC.

The table lists this clonotype with many counts. This chain joins TRBV6-5 and TRBJ2-7; TRBD1 might be the D (6 bases). Germline assignment: CDR1 MNHEY and CDR2 SVGAGI. Trimming took 11 bases from V and 2 from J, leaving 10 bases between them. The CDR3 loop spans 11 amino acids. CDR3 nucleotides: TGTGCCGCCGGGACACCCTACGAGCAGTACTTC. This encodes CAAGTPYEQYF.

This rearrangement joins TRBV29-1 to TRBJ2-1; possible D gene TRBD1, 6 bases. There are 15 residues in the CDR3. Deletions cut 8 bases from V and 4 bases from J, with 21 bases between. Germline V gene data show CDR1 as SQVTM and CDR2 as ANQGSEA. The CDR3 region has the DNA TGCAGCAGTGTCCCCAGGGGTTTTGGTTACAATGAGCAGTTCTTC. Its protein is CSSVPRGFGYNEQFF.

This clonotype was seen only a few times. The chain combines TRBV5-6 with TRBJ1-1; D is ambiguous. This CDR3 is 16 amino acids long. The V gene's germline CDR1 is SGHDT and CDR2 YYEEEE. The germline V and J ends were trimmed by 4 bases and 0 bases, with 16 bases remaining between them. The CDR3 DNA sequence: TGTGCCAGCAGCGACCGGCGGGCTCCTCTGAACACTGAAGCTTTCTTT. Translating it yields CASSDRRAPLNTEAFF.

The table lists this clonotype with a count of one. The J gene is TRBJ2-2, the V gene TRBV29-1; 8 bases agree with TRBD2. V trimming: 3 bases; J trimming: 4 bases; junction bases outside the gene matches: 10. The CDR3 covers 16 residues. The germline CDR1 and CDR2 sequences are SQVTM and ANQGSEA. The CDR3 bases are TGCAGCGTTGATGGGTCGGGGGGGCTGGTCACCGGGGAGCTGTTTTTT. Protein product: CSVDGSGGLVTGELFF.

The rearrangement joins TRBV11-3 to TRBJ1-1, with 8 nucleotides matching TRBD1. J gave up 11 bases and V 5 bases, and 4 bases lay outside the gene matches. Germline CDR1 and CDR2: SGHNT and YENEEA. The CDR3 sequence is 11 residues long. CDR3 nucleotide sequence: TGTGCCAGCAGCCTGACAGGGGATGCTTTCTTT. Amino acid sequence: CASSLTGDAFF.